This TCR beta chain was recovered during a study of response to subunit inactivated influenza vaccine. Study results and caveats: With each seasonal influenza vaccination, the authors suggested, few new T cells are recruited.

TCRdb processed the RT-PCR reads anew with MiXCR; each CDR3 protein has one entry. The table records roughly 170,000 distinct CDR3 sequences, around a tenth of them present only once. This CDR3 is built from 12 residues. CDR1 is LGHNA, CDR2 YSLEER, per germline. Trimming removed 2 bases at V and 2 bases at J, with 3 bases between. This clonotype was seen many times. Its cognate antigen is unknown. The sequence derives from a middle-aged man who received an inactivated influenza vaccine. The chain joins TRBV4-3 to TRBJ1-2, with D unclear. The source material was non-naive T cells sorted from PBMCs, sampled on the day of vaccination. The CDR3 reads CASSQKNYGYTF. Written as DNA, the CDR3 is TGCGCCAGCAGCCAAAAGAACTATGGCTACACCTTC.